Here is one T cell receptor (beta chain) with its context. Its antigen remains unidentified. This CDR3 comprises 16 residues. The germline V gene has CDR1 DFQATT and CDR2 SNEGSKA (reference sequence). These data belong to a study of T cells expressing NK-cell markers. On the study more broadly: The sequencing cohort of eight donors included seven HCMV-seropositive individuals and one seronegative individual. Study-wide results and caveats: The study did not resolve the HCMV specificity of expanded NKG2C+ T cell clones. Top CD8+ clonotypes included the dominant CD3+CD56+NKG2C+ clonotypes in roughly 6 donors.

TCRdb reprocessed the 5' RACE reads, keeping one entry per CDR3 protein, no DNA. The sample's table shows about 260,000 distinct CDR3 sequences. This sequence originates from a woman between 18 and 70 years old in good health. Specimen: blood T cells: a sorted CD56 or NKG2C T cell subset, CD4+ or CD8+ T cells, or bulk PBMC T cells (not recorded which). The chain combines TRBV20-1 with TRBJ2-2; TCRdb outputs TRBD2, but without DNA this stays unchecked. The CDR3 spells CSAAPKRGGNTGELFF.